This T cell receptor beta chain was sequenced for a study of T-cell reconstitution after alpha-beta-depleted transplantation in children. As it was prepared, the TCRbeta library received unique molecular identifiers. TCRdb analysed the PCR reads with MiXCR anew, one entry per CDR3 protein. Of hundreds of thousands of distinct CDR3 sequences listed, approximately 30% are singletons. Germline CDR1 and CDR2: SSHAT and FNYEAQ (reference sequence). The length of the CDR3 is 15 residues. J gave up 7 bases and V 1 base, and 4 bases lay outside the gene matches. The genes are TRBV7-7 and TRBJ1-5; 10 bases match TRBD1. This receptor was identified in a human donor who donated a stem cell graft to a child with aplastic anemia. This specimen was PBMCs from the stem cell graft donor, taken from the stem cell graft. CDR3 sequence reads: CASSLVRDRGQPQHF. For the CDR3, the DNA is TGTGCCAGCAGCTTAGTCAGGGACAGGGGACAGCCCCAGCATTTT. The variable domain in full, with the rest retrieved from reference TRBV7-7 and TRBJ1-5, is GAGVSQSPRYKVTKRGQDVTLRCDPISSHATLYWYQQALGQGPEFLTYFNYEAQPDKSGLPSDRFSAERPEGSISTLTIQRTEQRDSAMYRCASSLVRDRGQPQHFGDGTRLSIL.